The clone carrying this T cell receptor beta chain was recorded only once. Its specificity is unknown. Time point indicated: week 3, after first cycle of checkpoint inhibitor. Blood was drawn before treatment and at week 3 after checkpoint blockade. Response was assessed by RECIST 1.1 at 12 weeks, except a couple of rapid progressors. These data come from a study of blood T cell dynamics during melanoma immunotherapy. Overall study results and limits: Whether repertoire-driving clones were melanoma-specific could not be determined. Disease-control patients' PBMC repertoires became either more clonal or more diverse at W3.

Profiled with immunoSEQ multiplex PCR; TCRdb holds only in-frame clones, not every one. The repertoire holds fewer than 15,000 clones, 86% seen once, with less than 6% in the top ten. After removal of 2 bases from V and 5 bases from J, the junction contained 5 bases not matched to a gene. This CDR3 is 14 amino acids long. The TCR sequence derives from a human donor with melanoma. Sequenced here: blood, sampled from a patient treated with checkpoint blockade. The chain uses TRBV23-1 and TRBJ2-5; 7 bases line up with TRBD1. TRBV23-1 is an open reading frame, and its role is uncertain. The CDR3 region is CASSQDRVRETQYF. The CDR3 nucleotides read TGCGCCAGCAGTCAAGACAGGGTGAGGGAGACCCAGTACTTC.